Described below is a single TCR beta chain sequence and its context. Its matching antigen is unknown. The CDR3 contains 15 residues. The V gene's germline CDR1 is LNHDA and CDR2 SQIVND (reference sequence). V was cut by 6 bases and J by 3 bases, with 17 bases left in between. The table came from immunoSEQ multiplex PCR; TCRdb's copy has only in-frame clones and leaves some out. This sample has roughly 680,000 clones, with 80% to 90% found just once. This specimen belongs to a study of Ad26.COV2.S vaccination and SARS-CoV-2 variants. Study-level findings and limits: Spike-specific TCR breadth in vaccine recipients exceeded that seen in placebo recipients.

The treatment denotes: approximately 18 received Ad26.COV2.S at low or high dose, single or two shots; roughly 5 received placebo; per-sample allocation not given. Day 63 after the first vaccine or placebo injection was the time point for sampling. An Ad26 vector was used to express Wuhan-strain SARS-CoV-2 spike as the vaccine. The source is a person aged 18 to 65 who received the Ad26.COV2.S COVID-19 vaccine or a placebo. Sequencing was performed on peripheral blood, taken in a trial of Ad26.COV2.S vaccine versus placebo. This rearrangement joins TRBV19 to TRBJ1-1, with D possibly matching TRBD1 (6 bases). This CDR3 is CASRMIGQLDTEAFF. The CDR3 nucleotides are TGTGCCAGTAGGATGATCGGACAGCTTGACACTGAAGCTTTCTTT.